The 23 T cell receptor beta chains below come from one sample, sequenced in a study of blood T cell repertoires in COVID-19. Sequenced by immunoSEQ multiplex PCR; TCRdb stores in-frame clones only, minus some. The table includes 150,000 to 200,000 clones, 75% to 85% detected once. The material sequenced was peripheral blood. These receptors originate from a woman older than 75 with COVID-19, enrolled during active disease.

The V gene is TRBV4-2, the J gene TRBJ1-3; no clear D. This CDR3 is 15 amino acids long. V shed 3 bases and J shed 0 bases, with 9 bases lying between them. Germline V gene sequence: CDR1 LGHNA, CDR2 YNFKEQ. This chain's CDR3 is CASSQAQSSGNTIYF. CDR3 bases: TGTGCCAGCAGCCAGGCTCAGTCCTCTGGAAACACCATATATTTT.

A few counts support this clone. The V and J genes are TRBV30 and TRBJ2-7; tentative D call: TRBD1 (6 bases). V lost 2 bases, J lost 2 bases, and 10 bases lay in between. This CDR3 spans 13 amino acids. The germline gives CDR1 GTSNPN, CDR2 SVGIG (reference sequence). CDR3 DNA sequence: TGTGCCTGGAGTCCAGGGGTCACCTACGAGCAGTACTTC. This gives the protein CAWSPGVTYEQYF.

Written as DNA, the CDR3 is TGTGCCAGCAGCCCGACTAGAGCAAGCTACGAGCAGTACTTC. This sequence encodes CASSPTRASYEQYF. The rearrangement links TRBV11-2 to TRBJ2-7, with a weak D call TRBD2 (6 bases). Germline V gene data show CDR1 as SGHAT and CDR2 as FQNNGV. The CDR3 extends over 14 amino acids. V was cut by 5 bases and J by 3 bases, with 14 bases left in between.

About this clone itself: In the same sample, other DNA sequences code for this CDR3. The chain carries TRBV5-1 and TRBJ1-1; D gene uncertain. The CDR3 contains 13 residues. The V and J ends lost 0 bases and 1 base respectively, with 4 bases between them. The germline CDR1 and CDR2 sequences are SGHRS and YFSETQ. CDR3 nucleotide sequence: TGCGCCAGCAGCTTGGCAGGGAACACTGAAGCTTTCTTT. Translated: CASSLAGNTEAFF.

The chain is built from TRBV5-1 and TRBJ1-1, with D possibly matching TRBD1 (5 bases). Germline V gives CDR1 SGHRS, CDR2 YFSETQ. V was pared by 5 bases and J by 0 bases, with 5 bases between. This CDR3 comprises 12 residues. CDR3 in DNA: TGCGCCAGCAGGACAGTGAACACTGAAGCTTTCTTT. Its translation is CASRTVNTEAFF.

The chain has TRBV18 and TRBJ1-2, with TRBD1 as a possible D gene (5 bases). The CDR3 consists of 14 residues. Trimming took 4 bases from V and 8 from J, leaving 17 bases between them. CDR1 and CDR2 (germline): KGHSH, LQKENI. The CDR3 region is CASSLGQVEEGYTF. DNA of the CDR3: TGTGCCAGCTCACTTGGACAAGTAGAGGAAGGCTACACCTTC.

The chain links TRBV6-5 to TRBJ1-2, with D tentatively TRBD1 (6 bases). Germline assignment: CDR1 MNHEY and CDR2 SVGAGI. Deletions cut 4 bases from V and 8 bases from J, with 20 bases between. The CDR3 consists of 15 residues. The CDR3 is CASSFSGQLSGGYTF. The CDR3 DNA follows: TGTGCCAGCAGTTTTTCGGGACAACTAAGTGGGGGCTACACCTTC.

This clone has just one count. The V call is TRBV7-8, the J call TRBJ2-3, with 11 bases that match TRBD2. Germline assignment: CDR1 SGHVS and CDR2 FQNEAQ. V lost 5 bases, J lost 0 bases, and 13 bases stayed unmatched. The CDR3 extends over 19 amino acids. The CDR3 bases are TGTGCCAGCAGCCTAGGGCGGCTAGCGGGGGGCCTGAGCACAGATACGCAGTATTTT. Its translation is CASSLGRLAGGLSTDTQYF.

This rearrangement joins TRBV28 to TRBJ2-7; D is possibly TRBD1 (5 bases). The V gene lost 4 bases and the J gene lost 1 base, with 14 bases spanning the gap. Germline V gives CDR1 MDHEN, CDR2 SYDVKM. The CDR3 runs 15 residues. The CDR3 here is CASSSPTEISYEQYF. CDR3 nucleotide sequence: TGTGCCAGCAGTTCCCCGACAGAGATTTCCTACGAGCAGTACTTC. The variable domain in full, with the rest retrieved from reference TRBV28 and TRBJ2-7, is DVKVTQSSRYLVKRTGEKVFLECVQDMDHENMFWYRQDPGLGLRLIYFSYDVKMKEKGDIPEGYSVSREKKERFSLILESASTNQTSMYLCASSSPTEISYEQYFGPGTRLTVT.

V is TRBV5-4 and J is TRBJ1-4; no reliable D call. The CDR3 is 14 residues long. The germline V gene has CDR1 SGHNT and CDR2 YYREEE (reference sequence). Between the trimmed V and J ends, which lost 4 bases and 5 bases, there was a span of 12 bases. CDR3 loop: CASSLDGMNEKLFF. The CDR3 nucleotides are TGTGCCAGCAGCCTGGACGGTATGAATGAAAAACTGTTTTTT.

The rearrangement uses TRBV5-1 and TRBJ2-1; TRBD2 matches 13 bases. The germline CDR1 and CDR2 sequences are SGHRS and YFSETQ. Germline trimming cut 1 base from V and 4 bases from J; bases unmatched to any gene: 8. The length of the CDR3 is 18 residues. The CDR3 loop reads CASSLQLAGGQAYNEQFF. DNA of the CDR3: TGCGCCAGCAGCTTGCAACTAGCGGGAGGGCAGGCGTACAATGAGCAGTTCTTC. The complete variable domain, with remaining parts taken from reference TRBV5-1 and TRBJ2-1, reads KAGVTQTPRYLIKTRGQQVTLSCSPISGHRSVSWYQQTPGQGLQFLFEYFSETQRNKGNFPGRFSGRQFSNSRSEMNVSTLELGDSALYLCASSLQLAGGQAYNEQFFGPGTRLTVL.

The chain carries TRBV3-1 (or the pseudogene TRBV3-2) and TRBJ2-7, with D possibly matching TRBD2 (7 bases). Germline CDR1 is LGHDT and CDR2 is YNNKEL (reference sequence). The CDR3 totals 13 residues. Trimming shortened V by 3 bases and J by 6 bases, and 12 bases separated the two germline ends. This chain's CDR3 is CASSQRGRGEQYF. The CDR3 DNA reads TGTGCCAGCAGCCAGAGGGGGAGGGGCGAGCAGTACTTC.

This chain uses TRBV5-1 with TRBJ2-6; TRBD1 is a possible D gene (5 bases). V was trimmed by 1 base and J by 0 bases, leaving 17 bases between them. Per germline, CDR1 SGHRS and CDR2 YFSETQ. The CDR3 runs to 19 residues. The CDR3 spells CASSLFPQGTLSGANVLTF. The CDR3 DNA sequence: TGCGCCAGCAGCTTGTTTCCGCAGGGAACACTCTCTGGGGCCAACGTCCTGACTTTC.

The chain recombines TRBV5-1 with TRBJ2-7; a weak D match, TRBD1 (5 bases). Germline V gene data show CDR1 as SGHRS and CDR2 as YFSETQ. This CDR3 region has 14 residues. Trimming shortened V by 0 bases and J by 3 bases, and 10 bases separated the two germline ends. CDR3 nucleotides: TGCGCCAGCAGCTTGGAGTCCAGGGACTACGAGCAGTACTTC. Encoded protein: CASSLESRDYEQYF. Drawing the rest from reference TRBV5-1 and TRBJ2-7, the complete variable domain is KAGVTQTPRYLIKTRGQQVTLSCSPISGHRSVSWYQQTPGQGLQFLFEYFSETQRNKGNFPGRFSGRQFSNSRSEMNVSTLELGDSALYLCASSLESRDYEQYFGPGTRLTVT.

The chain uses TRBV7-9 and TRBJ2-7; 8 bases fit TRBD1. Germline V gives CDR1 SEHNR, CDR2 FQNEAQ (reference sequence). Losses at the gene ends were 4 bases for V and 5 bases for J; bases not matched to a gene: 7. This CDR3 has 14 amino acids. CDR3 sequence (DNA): TGTGCCAGCAGCTCAACGGACAGGGCCCACGAGCAGTACTTC. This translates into CASSSTDRAHEQYF.

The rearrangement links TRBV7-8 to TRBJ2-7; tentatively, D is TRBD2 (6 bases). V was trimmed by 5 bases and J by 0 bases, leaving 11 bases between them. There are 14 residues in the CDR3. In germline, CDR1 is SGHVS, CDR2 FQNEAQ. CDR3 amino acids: CASSLQLASYEQYF. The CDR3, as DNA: TGTGCCAGCAGCCTACAACTAGCCTCCTACGAGCAGTACTTC.

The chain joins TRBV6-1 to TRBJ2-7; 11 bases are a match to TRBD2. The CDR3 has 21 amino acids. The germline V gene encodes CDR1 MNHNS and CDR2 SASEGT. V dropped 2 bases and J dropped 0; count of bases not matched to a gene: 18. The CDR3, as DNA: TGTGCCAGCAGTGAATTGGCAGGGTTATTACTAGCGGGAGACAGCTCCTACGAGCAGTACTTC. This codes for CASSELAGLLLAGDSSYEQYF.

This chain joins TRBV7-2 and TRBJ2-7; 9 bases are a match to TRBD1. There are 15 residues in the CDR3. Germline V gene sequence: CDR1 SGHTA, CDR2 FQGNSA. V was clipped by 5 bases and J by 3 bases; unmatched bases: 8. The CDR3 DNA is TGTGCCAGCAGCCCGAGGACAGGGGTAGACTACGAGCAGTACTTC. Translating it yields CASSPRTGVDYEQYF.

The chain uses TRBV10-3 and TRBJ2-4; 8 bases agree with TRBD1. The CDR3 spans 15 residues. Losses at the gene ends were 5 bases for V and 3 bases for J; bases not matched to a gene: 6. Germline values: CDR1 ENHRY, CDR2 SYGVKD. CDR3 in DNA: TGTGCCATCAGTATGGGACAGGTGGGCAAAAACATTCAGTACTTC. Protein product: CAISMGQVGKNIQYF.

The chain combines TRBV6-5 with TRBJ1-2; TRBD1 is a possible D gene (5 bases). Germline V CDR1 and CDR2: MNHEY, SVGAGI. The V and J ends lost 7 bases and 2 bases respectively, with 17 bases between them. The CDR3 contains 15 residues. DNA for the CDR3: TGTGCCAGCACTCCAGGGATGGGTGCGAACTATGGCTACACCTTC. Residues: CASTPGMGANYGYTF.

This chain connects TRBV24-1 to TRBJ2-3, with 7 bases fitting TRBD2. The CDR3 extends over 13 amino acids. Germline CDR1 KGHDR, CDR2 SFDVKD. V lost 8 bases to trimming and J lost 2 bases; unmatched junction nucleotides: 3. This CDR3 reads CATNRGDTDTQYF. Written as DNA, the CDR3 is TGTGCCACCAATCGGGGGGACACAGATACGCAGTATTTT.

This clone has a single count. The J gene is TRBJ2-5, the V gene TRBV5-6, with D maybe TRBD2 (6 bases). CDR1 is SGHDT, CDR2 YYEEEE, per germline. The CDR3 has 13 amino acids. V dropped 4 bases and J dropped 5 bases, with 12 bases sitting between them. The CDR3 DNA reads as TGTGCCAGCAGCCTACAAGCGGGCGAGACCCAGTACTTC. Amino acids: CASSLQAGETQYF.

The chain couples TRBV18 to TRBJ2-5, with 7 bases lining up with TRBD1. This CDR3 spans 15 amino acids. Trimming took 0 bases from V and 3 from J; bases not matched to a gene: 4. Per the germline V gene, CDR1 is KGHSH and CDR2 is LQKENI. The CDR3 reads CASSPPSQGEETQYF. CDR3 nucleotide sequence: TGTGCCAGCTCACCACCGTCGCAGGGGGAAGAGACCCAGTACTTC.